The 30 T cell receptor beta chains presented below share a single source sample, sequenced in a study of Tregs in tolerant kidney transplant recipients. Here immunoSEQ multiplex PCR was the method, and the copy in TCRdb shows in-frame clones only, minus some. The sample has some 88,000 clones, 85% to 95% seen once. Sequenced input: CD8+ T cells from blood. Receptor source: a human donor in good health.

The V and J genes are TRBV5-4 and TRBJ1-2; D unclear. Germline loops: CDR1 SGHNT, CDR2 YYREEE (reference sequence). There are 11 residues in the CDR3. Trimming removed 3 bases from V and 7 bases from J, with 7 bases in between. CDR3: CASSSGGGYTF. The CDR3 coding sequence is TGTGCCAGCAGCTCGGGAGGTGGCTACACCTTC. Full variable domain (remainder filled in from reference TRBV5-4 and TRBJ1-2): ETGVTQSPTHLIKTRGQQVTLRCSSQSGHNTVSWYQQALGQGPQFIFQYYREEENGRGNFPPRFSGLQFPNYSSELNVNALELDDSALYLCASSSGGGYTFGSGTRLTVV.

For the CDR3, the DNA is TGTGCCAGCAGCTCGGGACAGGGGGAAGGCTACACCTTC. Its translation: CASSSGQGEGYTF. This chain uses TRBV7-9 with TRBJ1-2; 11 positions match TRBD1. The CDR3 spans 13 residues. Per germline, CDR1 SEHNR and CDR2 FQNEAQ (reference sequence). The V segment lost 4 bases and the J segment 8 bases; nucleotides outside the gene matches: 3.

This clone was observed once. This rearrangement joins TRBV12-5 to TRBJ2-2; unclear D gene. Trimming cost V 4 bases and J 0 bases, with 12 bases left between them. The CDR3 runs 16 residues. The germline V gene encodes CDR1 LGHNT and CDR2 FRNRAP. This CDR3 is CASGSQLDTNTGELFF. CDR3 coding DNA: TGTGCTAGTGGTTCCCAGCTGGATACGAACACCGGGGAGCTGTTTTTT.

This rearrangement joins TRBV29-1 to TRBJ2-7; TRBD1 might be the D (5 bases). The CDR3 runs 15 residues. V lost 0 bases to trimming and J lost 5 bases, with 17 bases between them. Germline V gene sequence: CDR1 SQVTM, CDR2 ANQGSEA. As DNA, the CDR3 is TGCAGCGTTGAAGATCCCCTAACAGGTTTCCACGAGCAGTACTTC. It yields the protein CSVEDPLTGFHEQYF.

The gene calls are TRBV19 and TRBJ1-3; no firm D call. V lost 5 bases to trimming and J lost 0 bases, with 8 bases between them. This CDR3 region has 14 residues. Germline CDR1 reads LNHDA; CDR2 reads SQIVND (reference sequence). This chain's CDR3 is CASSWQSSGNTIYF. In DNA form, the CDR3 reads TGTGCCAGTAGTTGGCAGAGCTCTGGAAACACCATATATTTT.

The genes are TRBV27 and TRBJ2-3; the D is unclear. This CDR3 is 13 amino acids long. Trimming took 3 bases from V and 5 from J, leaving 9 bases between them. Germline V gene data show CDR1 as MNHEY and CDR2 as SMNVEV (reference sequence). The CDR3 nucleotides read TGTGCCAGCAGTTTGTATCGGGTAGATACGCAGTATTTT. The encoded protein is CASSLYRVDTQYF.

The V gene is TRBV4-2, the J gene TRBJ2-3; 9 nucleotides agree with TRBD2. The CDR3 covers 16 residues. V trimming: 4 bases; J trimming: 2 bases; junction bases outside the gene matches: 7. The germline V gene encodes CDR1 LGHNA and CDR2 YNFKEQ. The CDR3 DNA follows: TGTGCCAGCAGCCGCAGGCTAGCGGGGACCACAGATACGCAGTATTTT. Translation: CASSRRLAGTTDTQYF.

The rearrangement joins TRBV7-9 to TRBJ2-5; D may match TRBD1 or TRBD2 (6 bases each). Trimming removed 0 bases from V and 2 bases from J, with 13 bases in between. The germline gives CDR1 SEHNR, CDR2 FQNEAQ (reference sequence). The CDR3 loop spans 16 amino acids. CDR3 nucleotides: TGTGCCAGCAGCTTAGCGGAGGGCAGGGGACAAGAGACCCAGTACTTC. Translated: CASSLAEGRGQETQYF.

The chain joins TRBV6-5 to TRBJ1-2, with D unclear. The germline V gene has CDR1 MNHEY and CDR2 SVGAGI. The V gene lost 0 bases and the J gene lost 4 bases, with 12 bases spanning the gap. The CDR3 totals 15 residues. The CDR3 sequence is CASSYSRPTPYGYTF. The CDR3 nucleotides are TGTGCCAGCAGTTACTCGAGGCCGACCCCCTATGGCTACACCTTC.

This chain links TRBV27 with TRBJ2-7; D is perhaps TRBD1 (5 bases). The CDR3 loop spans 14 amino acids. Germline CDR1 is MNHEY and CDR2 is SMNVEV (reference sequence). V lost 5 bases and J 3 bases, leaving 14 bases between the germline ends. The CDR3 loop is CASSQGPGGYEQYF. Here the CDR3 DNA reads TGTGCCAGCAGTCAGGGCCCCGGCGGCTACGAGCAGTACTTC.

The CDR3 reads CASSLAAAGGPYEQYF. The CDR3 nucleotides are TGTGCCAGCAGCTTAGCCGCCGCGGGAGGGCCGTACGAGCAGTACTTC. The gene calls are TRBV11-2 and TRBJ2-7; 9 bases are a match to TRBD2. This CDR3 spans 16 amino acids. The ends lost 1 base at V and 4 bases at J; junction bases unmatched: 8. Germline V gene sequence: CDR1 SGHAT, CDR2 FQNNGV.

The J gene is TRBJ2-1, the V gene TRBV7-9, with D perhaps assigned TRBD1 or TRBD2 (5 bases each). Germline V lookup: CDR1 SEHNR, CDR2 FQNEAQ (reference sequence). Trimming shortened V by 4 bases and J by 7 bases, and 11 bases separated the two germline ends. This CDR3 has 13 amino acids. CDR3 DNA sequence: TGTGCCAGCAGCTCTCCGGGGCCTAATGAGCAGTTCTTC. It translates to CASSSPGPNEQFF.

V usage is TRBV10-2 and J usage is TRBJ2-2, with D perhaps TRBD1 (8 bases). Germline-derived CDR1 and CDR2 are WSHSY and SAAADI. The CDR3 totals 20 residues. V lost 5 bases and J lost 2, with 27 bases in between. As DNA, the CDR3 is TGCGCCAGCAGTTACAGGGGGGGTCTCCCCACTCAAATAAACACCGGGGAGCTGTTTTTT. Its translation: CASSYRGGLPTQINTGELFF.

The gene calls are TRBV7-9 and TRBJ1-1; 9 bases align to TRBD1. This CDR3 has 17 amino acids. Germline V lookup: CDR1 SEHNR, CDR2 FQNEAQ (reference sequence). Losses at the gene ends were 8 bases for V and 3 bases for J; bases not matched to a gene: 16. This chain's CDR3 is CASESPGTGRVDTEAFF. The CDR3 DNA reads TGTGCCAGCGAATCTCCCGGGACAGGGAGGGTGGACACTGAAGCTTTCTTT.

The chain links TRBV30 to TRBJ2-1; D is undetermined. Per the germline V gene, CDR1 is GTSNPN and CDR2 is SVGIG (reference sequence). The CDR3 covers 14 residues. V was clipped by 2 bases and J by 0 bases, with 8 bases between them. CDR3 sequence: CAWSKVGSYNEQFF. The CDR3 DNA reads as TGTGCCTGGAGTAAGGTCGGCTCCTACAATGAGCAGTTCTTC.

V usage is TRBV7-6 and J usage is TRBJ2-1; tentative D call: TRBD2 (6 bases). V dropped 5 bases and J dropped 0 bases, with 17 bases sitting between them. Germline loops: CDR1 SGHVS, CDR2 FNYEAQ. The CDR3 is made up of 17 amino acids. The CDR3 loop is CASSPPRGTLSYNEQFF. As DNA, the CDR3 is TGTGCCAGCAGCCCACCCCGCGGGACCCTCTCCTACAATGAGCAGTTCTTC.

The chain carries TRBV6-5 and TRBJ2-5, with no clear D. The V end was cut by 5 bases, the J end by 7 bases, with 11 bases between. This CDR3 has 12 residues. Looked up from germline, CDR1 is MNHEY and CDR2 is SVGAGI. The CDR3 nucleotides are TGTGCCAGCAGTAGCCTTTCGTTGACCCAGTACTTC. Translated, it gives CASSSLSLTQYF.

V usage is TRBV27 and J usage is TRBJ2-7, with 7 bases aligning to TRBD1. This CDR3 contains 13 residues. CDR1 and CDR2 (germline): MNHEY, SMNVEV (reference sequence). V shed 3 bases, J shed 3 bases, and the junction held 2 bases outside the gene matches. The CDR3 bases are TGTGCCAGCAGTTTCGGACAGGTCTACGAGCAGTACTTC. Encoded protein: CASSFGQVYEQYF.

This clone was found once. The same CDR3 arises from other DNA sequences in this sample as well. J is TRBJ2-1 and V is TRBV2; 7 bases line up with TRBD2. Germline loops: CDR1 SNHLY, CDR2 FYNNEI. The J segment lost 6 bases and the V segment lost 6 bases, leaving 14 bases of the junction unmatched. This CDR3 region has 16 residues. This chain's CDR3 is CASRPPQAGVRNEQFF. In nucleotides, the CDR3 is TGTGCCAGCAGGCCGCCCCAGGCGGGAGTCCGCAATGAGCAGTTCTTC.

The genes are TRBV6-6 and TRBJ2-6, with a tentative D call TRBD2 (5 bases). Germline V lookup: CDR1 MNHNY, CDR2 SVGAGI (reference sequence). Trimming stripped 2 bases from V and 2 bases from J, with 7 bases between. This CDR3 is built from 15 residues. The CDR3 DNA is TGTGCCAGCAGTTACAAGAGGGCTGGGGCCAACGTCCTGACTTTC. Amino acid sequence: CASSYKRAGANVLTF.

V is TRBV27 and J is TRBJ2-1; 8 nucleotides line up with TRBD1. CDR1 and CDR2 from the germline V gene are MNHEY and SMNVEV (reference sequence). The CDR3 length is 15 residues. Trimming took 5 bases from V and 2 from J; bases not matched to a gene: 5. In DNA, the CDR3 is TGTGCCAGCAGTACACAGGGGGTCGCCTACAATGAGCAGTTCTTC. Amino acid sequence: CASSTQGVAYNEQFF.

V and J are TRBV6-6 and TRBJ1-1; weak D call: TRBD1 (5 bases). Per germline, CDR1 MNHNY and CDR2 SVGAGI (reference sequence). Trimming removed 2 bases at V and 11 bases at J, with 15 bases between. CDR3 length: 13 amino acids. The CDR3 loop reads CASSYGSVGVAFF. In DNA form, the CDR3 reads TGTGCCAGCAGTTACGGTAGCGTAGGGGTGGCTTTCTTT.

This clone occurred once. The chain carries TRBV4-1 and TRBJ2-7; D is possibly TRBD1 or TRBD2 (6 bases each). Germline V gene lookup returns CDR1 MGHRA and CDR2 YSYEKL. V gave up 0 bases and J gave up 2 bases, with 14 bases separating them. This CDR3 spans 16 amino acids. The chain's CDR3 is CASSQDWRGVTYEQYF. As DNA, the CDR3 is TGCGCCAGCAGCCAAGATTGGAGGGGGGTTACCTACGAGCAGTACTTC.

On this clone: Other nucleotide sequences from this sample produce the same CDR3. V gene TRBV9 combines with J gene TRBJ1-1; D is possibly TRBD1 (5 bases). Germline V gene sequence: CDR1 SGDLS, CDR2 YYNGEE. The CDR3 runs 13 residues. The V and J ends lost 0 bases and 4 bases respectively, with 7 bases between them. CDR3 sequence (DNA): TGTGCCAGCAGCGTAGGGGGACGCACTGAAGCTTTCTTT. This encodes CASSVGGRTEAFF. Full variable domain (rest looked up from reference TRBV9 and TRBJ1-1): DSGVTQTPKHLITATGQRVTLRCSPRSGDLSVYWYQQSLDQGLQFLIQYYNGEERAKGNILERFSAQQFPDLHSELNLSSLELGDSALYFCASSVGGRTEAFFGQGTRLTVV.

The table lists this clone with a few counts. The rearrangement links TRBV27 to TRBJ1-2; 10 nucleotides agree with TRBD1. This CDR3 is 14 amino acids long. With 5 bases clipped from V and 7 bases from J, the junction kept 7 bases outside the gene matches. Germline V gene lookup returns CDR1 MNHEY and CDR2 SMNVEV (reference sequence). CDR3 coding DNA: TGTGCCAGCAGTCCAGGGGGGACAGGGGTTGGCTACACCTTC. The encoded protein is CASSPGGTGVGYTF.

In the case of this clone: Mismatch with germline at one junction end may stem from a read error. The genes are TRBV25-1 and TRBJ2-7; D is undetermined. Germline CDR1 reads MGHDK; CDR2 reads SYGVNS. The CDR3 totals 10 residues. The CDR3 DNA follows: TGTGCCAGCGGTGACTACGAGCAGTACTTC. It codes for CASGDYEQYF.

The rearrangement uses TRBV7-8 and TRBJ2-5; TRBD2 matches at 7 bases. The DNA end is more similar to TRBJ2-7, so the J call may be wrong. Germline assignment: CDR1 SGHVS and CDR2 FQNEAQ. The CDR3 sequence is 15 residues long. In nucleotides, the CDR3 is TGTGCCAGCAGCTTAGCGGCGACTAGCTTACACGAGCAGTACTTC. This translates into CASSLAATSLHEQYF.

The chain's CDR3 is CASSWDREDYGYTF. CDR3 coding DNA: TGTGCCAGTAGCTGGGACAGGGAAGACTATGGCTACACCTTC. The rearrangement links TRBV19 to TRBJ1-2; the match to TRBD1 covers 9 bases. The CDR3 length is 14 residues. Germline assignment: CDR1 LNHDA and CDR2 SQIVND (reference sequence). V shed 6 bases and J 3 bases; nucleotides not matched to a gene: 5.

The chain employs TRBV14 and TRBJ2-2; D is unresolved. This CDR3 contains 17 residues. Germline V lookup: CDR1 SGHDN, CDR2 FVKESK. V dropped 4 bases and J dropped 3 bases, with 18 bases sitting between them. The CDR3 loop reads CASSRYIMGSDTGELFF. The CDR3 DNA reads TGTGCCAGCAGCCGCTATATAATGGGGTCAGACACCGGGGAGCTGTTTTTT. Full variable domain (remainder filled in from reference TRBV14 and TRBJ2-2): EAGVTQFPSHSVIEKGQTVTLRCDPISGHDNLYWYRRVMGKEIKFLLHFVKESKQDESGMPNNRFLAERTGGTYSTLKVQPAELEDSGVYFCASSRYIMGSDTGELFFGEGSRLTVL.

The table lists this clone with a count of one. The chain carries TRBV6-1 and TRBJ1-4, with a tentative D call TRBD1 (5 bases). The germline CDR1 and CDR2 sequences are MNHNS and SASEGT. The length of the CDR3 is 15 residues. V dropped 2 bases and J dropped 4 bases, with 11 bases sitting between them. CDR3 sequence reads: CASSERDGGNEKLFF. The CDR3 bases are TGTGCCAGCAGTGAAAGGGACGGAGGTAATGAAAAACTGTTTTTT.